This T cell receptor beta chain derives from a study of T-cell reconstitution after alpha-beta-depleted transplantation in children. Trimming left V 6 bases short and J 7 bases short, with 19 bases between. The CDR3 covers 15 residues. This clonotype was observed a few times. Antigen unknown. As it was prepared, the TCRbeta library received unique molecular identifiers. TCRdb passed the PCR reads through MiXCR, listing each CDR3 protein once. The repertoire includes some 840,000 distinct CDR3 sequences, around 15% of them detected once, and approximately 5% sits in the top ten. Study-level findings and limits: The authors attributed T-cell counts and diversity one year after transplant mostly to newly produced T cells. It was surviving recipient T cells and thymic progenitors that gave some patients high TCRbeta diversity at day 60. Expanded graft clones, several hundred of them, were reportedly the source of alpha-beta T cells about two months after transplant.

The V call is TRBV12-3 or TRBV12-4, the J call TRBJ2-1, with a weak D call TRBD2 (6 bases). The sample was PBMCs, mostly from graft donor cells, taken 360 days after TCRalphabeta/CD19-depleted stem cell transplant. This TCR was recovered from a male patient younger than 18 who had a stem cell transplant for acute lymphoblastic leukemia, so the T cells may come from the graft donor. DNA of the CDR3: TGTGCCAGCAGGCCTCCCCTACCCCGGGGGAATGAGCAGTTCTTC. Translating gives CASRPPLPRGNEQFF.